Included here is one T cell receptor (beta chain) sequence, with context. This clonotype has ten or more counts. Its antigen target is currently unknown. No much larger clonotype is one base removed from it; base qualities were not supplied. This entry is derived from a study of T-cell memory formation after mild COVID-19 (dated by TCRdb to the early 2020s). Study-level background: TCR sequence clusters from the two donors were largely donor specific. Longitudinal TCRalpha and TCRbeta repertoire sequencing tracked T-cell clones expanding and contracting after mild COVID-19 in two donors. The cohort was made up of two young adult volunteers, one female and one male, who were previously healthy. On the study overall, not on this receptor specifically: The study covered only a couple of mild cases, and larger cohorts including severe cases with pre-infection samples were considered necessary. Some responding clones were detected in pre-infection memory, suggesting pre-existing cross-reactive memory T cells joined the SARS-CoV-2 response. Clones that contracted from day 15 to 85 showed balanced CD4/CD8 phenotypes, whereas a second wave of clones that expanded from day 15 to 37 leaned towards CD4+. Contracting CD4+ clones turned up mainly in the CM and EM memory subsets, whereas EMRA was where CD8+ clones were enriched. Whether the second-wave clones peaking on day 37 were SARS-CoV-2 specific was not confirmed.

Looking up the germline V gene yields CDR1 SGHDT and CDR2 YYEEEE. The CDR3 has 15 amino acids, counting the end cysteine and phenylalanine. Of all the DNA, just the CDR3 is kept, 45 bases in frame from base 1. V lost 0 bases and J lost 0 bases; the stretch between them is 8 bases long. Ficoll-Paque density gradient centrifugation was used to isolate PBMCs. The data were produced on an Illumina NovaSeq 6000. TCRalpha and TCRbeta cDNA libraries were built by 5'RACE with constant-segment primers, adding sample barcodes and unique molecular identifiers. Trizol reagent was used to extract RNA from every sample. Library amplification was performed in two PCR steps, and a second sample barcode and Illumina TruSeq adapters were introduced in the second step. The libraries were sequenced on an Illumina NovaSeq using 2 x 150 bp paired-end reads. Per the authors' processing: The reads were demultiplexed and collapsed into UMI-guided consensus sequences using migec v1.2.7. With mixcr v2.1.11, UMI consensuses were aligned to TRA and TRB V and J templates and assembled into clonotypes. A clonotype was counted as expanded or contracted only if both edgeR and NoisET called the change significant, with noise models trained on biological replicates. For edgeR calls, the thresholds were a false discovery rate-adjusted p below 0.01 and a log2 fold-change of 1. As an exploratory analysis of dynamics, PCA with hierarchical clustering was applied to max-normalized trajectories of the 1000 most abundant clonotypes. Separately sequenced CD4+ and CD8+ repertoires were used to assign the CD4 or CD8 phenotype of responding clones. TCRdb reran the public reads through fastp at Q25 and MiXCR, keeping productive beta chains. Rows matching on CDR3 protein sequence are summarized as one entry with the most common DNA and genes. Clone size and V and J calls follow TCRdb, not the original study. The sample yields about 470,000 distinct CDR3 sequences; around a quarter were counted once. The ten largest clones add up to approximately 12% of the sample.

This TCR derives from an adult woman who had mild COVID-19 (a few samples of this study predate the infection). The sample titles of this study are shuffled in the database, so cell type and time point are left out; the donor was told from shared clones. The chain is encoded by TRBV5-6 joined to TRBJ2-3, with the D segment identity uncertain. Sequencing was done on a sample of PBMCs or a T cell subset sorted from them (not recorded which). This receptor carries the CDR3 CASSLDGFSTDTQYF. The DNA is TGTGCCAGCAGCTTGGACGGGTTTAGCACAGATACGCAGTATTTT.